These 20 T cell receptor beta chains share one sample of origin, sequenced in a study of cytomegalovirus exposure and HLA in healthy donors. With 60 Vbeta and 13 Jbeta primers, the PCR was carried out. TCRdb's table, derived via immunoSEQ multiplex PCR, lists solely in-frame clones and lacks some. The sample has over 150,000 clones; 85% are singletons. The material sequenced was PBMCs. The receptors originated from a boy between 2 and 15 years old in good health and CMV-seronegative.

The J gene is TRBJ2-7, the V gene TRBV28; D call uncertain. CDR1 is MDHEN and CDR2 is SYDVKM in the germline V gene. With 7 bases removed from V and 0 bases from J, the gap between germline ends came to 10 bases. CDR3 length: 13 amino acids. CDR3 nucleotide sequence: TGTGCCAGCACCGTATCGAGCTCCTACGAGCAGTACTTC. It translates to CASTVSSSYEQYF.

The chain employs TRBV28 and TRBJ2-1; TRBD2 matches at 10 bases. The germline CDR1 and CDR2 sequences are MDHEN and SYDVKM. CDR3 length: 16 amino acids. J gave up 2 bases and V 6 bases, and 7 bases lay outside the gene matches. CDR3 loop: CASRHRAGGAYNEQFF. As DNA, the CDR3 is TGTGCCAGCAGGCATAGAGCGGGGGGGGCCTACAATGAGCAGTTCTTC. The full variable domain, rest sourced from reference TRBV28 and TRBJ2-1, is DVKVTQSSRYLVKRTGEKVFLECVQDMDHENMFWYRQDPGLGLRLIYFSYDVKMKEKGDIPEGYSVSREKKERFSLILESASTNQTSMYLCASRHRAGGAYNEQFFGPGTRLTVL.

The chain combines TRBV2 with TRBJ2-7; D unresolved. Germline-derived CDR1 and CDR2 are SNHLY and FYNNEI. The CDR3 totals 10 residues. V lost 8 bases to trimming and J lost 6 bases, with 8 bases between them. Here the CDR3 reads CASLPGEQYF. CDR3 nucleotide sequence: TGTGCCAGCCTCCCAGGCGAGCAGTACTTC.

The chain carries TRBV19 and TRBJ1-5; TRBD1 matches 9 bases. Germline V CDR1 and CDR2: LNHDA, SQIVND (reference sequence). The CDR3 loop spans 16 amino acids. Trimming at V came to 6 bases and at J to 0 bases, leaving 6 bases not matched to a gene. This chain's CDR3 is CASRSGQGYSNQPQHF. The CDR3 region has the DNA TGTGCCAGTAGATCGGGACAGGGATATAGCAATCAGCCCCAGCATTTT.

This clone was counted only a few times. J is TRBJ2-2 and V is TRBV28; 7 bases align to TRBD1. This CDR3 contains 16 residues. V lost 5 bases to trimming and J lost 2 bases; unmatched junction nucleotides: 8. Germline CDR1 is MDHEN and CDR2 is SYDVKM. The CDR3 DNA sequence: TGTGCCAGCAGTCCCCGACAGGGCTCCAACACCGGGGAGCTGTTTTTT. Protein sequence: CASSPRQGSNTGELFF.

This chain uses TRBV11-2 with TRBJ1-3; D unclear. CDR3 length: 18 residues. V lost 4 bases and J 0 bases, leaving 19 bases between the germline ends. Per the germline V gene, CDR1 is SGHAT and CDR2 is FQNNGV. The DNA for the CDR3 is TGTGCCAGCAGCTCCCTACGTACCACCAGGTCCTCTGGAAACACCATATATTTT. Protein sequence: CASSSLRTTRSSGNTIYF.

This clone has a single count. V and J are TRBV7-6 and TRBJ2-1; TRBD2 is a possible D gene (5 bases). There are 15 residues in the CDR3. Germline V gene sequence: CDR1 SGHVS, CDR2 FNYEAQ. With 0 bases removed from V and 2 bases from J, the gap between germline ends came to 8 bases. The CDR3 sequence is CASSLAGVPYNEQFF. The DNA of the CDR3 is TGTGCCAGCAGCTTAGCGGGAGTTCCCTACAATGAGCAGTTCTTC.

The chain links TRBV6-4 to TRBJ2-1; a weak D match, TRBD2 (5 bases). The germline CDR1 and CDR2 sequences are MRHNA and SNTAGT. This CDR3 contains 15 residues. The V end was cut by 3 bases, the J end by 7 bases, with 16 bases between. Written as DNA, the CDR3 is TGTGCCAGCAGTGATAGGGCGGGCTGGTCTAATGAGCAGTTCTTC. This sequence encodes CASSDRAGWSNEQFF.

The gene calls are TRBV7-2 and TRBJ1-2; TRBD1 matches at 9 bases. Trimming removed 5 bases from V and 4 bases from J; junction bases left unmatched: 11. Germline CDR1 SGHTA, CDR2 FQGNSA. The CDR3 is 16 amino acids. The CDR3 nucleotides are TGTGCCAGCAGCCTGTTACAGGGGGCGCTTGTCTATGGCTACACCTTC. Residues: CASSLLQGALVYGYTF.

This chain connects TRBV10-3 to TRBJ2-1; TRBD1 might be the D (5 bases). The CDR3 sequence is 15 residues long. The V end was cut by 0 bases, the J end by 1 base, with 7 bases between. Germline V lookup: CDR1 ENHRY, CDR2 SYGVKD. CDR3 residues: CAISESRQSYNEQFF. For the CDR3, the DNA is TGTGCCATCAGTGAGTCGAGACAGTCCTACAATGAGCAGTTCTTC.

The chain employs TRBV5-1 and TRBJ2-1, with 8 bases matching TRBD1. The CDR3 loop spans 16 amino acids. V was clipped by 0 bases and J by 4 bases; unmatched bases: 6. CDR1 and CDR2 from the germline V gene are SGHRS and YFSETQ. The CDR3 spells CASSLELGQGYNEQFF. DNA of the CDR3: TGCGCCAGCAGCTTGGAGTTAGGACAGGGATACAATGAGCAGTTCTTC. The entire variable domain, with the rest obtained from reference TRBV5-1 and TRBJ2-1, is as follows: KAGVTQTPRYLIKTRGQQVTLSCSPISGHRSVSWYQQTPGQGLQFLFEYFSETQRNKGNFPGRFSGRQFSNSRSEMNVSTLELGDSALYLCASSLELGQGYNEQFFGPGTRLTVL.

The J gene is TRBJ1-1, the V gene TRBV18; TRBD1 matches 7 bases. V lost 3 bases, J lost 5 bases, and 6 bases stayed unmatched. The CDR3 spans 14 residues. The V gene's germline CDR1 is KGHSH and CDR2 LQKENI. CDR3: CASSPQTGRTEAFF. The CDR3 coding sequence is TGTGCCAGCTCACCCCAGACAGGGCGGACTGAAGCTTTCTTT.

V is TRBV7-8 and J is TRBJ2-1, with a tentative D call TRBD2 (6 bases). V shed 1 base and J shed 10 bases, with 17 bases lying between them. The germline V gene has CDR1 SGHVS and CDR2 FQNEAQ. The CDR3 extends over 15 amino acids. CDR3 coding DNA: TGTGCCAGCAGCTTAGAGGAGGGGATCAGGGAGGAGCAGTTCTTC. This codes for CASSLEEGIREEQFF.

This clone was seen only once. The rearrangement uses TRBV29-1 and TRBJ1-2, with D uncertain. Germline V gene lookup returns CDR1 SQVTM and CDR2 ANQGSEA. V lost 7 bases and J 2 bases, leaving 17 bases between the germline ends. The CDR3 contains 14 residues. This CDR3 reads CSESQEDSNYGYTF. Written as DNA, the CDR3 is TGCAGCGAATCCCAGGAGGACTCAAACTATGGCTACACCTTC.

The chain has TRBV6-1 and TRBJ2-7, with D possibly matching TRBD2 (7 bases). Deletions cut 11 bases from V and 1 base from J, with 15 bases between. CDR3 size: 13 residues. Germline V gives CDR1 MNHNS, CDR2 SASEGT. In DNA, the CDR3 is TGTGCCGCCTCACAGGGAGGGTCCTACGAGCAGTACGTC. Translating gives CAASQGGSYEQYV.

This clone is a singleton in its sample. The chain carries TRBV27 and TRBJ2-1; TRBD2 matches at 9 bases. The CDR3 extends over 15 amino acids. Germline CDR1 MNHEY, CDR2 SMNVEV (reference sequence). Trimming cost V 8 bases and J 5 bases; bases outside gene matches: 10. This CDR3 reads CASGSRAGGDNEQFF. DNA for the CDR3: TGTGCCAGCGGGTCTCGAGCGGGGGGAGACAATGAGCAGTTCTTC.

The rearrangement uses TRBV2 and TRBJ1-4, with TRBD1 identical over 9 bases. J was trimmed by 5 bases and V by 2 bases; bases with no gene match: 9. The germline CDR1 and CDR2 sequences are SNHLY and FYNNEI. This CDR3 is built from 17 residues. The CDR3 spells CASSEYTGGRDNEKLFF. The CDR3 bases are TGTGCCAGCAGTGAATATACAGGGGGCCGGGACAATGAAAAACTGTTTTTT.

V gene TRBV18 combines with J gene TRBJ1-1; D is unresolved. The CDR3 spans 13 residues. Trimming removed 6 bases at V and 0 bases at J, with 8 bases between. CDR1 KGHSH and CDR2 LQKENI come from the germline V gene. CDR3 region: CASSPRLNTEAFF. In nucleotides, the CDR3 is TGTGCCAGCTCCCCCAGGTTGAACACTGAAGCTTTCTTT. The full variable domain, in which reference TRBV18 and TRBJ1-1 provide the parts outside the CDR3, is NAGVMQNPRHLVRRRGQEARLRCSPMKGHSHVYWYRQLPEEGLKFMVYLQKENIIDESGMPKERFSAEFPKEGPSILRIQQVVRGDSAAYFCASSPRLNTEAFFGQGTRLTVV.

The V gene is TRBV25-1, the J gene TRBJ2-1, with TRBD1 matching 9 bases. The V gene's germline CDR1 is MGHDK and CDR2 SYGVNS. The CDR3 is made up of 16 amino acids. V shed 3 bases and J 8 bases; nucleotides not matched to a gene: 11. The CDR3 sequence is CASSELPGQGLYEQFF. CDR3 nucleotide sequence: TGTGCCAGCAGTGAGCTCCCGGGACAGGGCCTCTATGAGCAGTTCTTC. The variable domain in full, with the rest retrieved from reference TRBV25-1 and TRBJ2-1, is EADIYQTPRYLVIGTGKKITLECSQTMGHDKMYWYQQDPGMELHLIHYSYGVNSTEKGDLSSESTVSRIRTEHFPLTLESARPSHTSQYLCASSELPGQGLYEQFFGPGTRLTVL.

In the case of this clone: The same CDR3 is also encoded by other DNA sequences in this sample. For the CDR3, the DNA is TGTGCCAGCTCACCGGACAGGGTTCGAGAGCAGTACGTC. Translating gives CASSPDRVREQYV. The chain links TRBV18 to TRBJ2-7; 8 nucleotides match TRBD1. The CDR3 length is 13 residues. Germline CDR1 is KGHSH and CDR2 is LQKENI. With V trimmed by 3 bases and J by 7 bases, 5 bases remained unmatched.